These 2 T cell receptor beta chains were all obtained from the same sample, sequenced in a study of T-cell memory formation after mild COVID-19. TCRdb itself ran the 5' RACE reads through MiXCR, one entry per CDR3 protein. The profile covers 470,000 or so distinct CDR3 sequences, with roughly 18% appearing a single time and around a fifth taken by the ten largest. Material: PBMCs or a T cell subset sorted from them (not recorded which). Source of these receptors: a man younger than 35 who had mild COVID-19 (a few samples of this study predate the infection). Cell type and time point are not known.

Many counts were recorded for this clonotype. CDR3 sequence: CASSWGGTNEKLFF. The CDR3 nucleotides are TGCGCCAGCAGCTGGGGAGGGACTAATGAAAAACTGTTTTTT. The chain joins TRBV5-1 to TRBJ1-4; no firm D call. The CDR3 is 14 residues long. Trimming stripped 3 bases from V and 2 bases from J, with 8 bases between. Germline assignment: CDR1 SGHRS and CDR2 YFSETQ.

This sequence joins TRBV18 and TRBJ2-3; D is uncertain. The germline V gene encodes CDR1 KGHSH and CDR2 LQKENI. This CDR3 region has 15 residues. The V gene lost 2 bases and the J gene lost 4 bases, with 13 bases spanning the gap. CDR3 sequence reads: CASSPVSQVSDTQYF. DNA for the CDR3: TGTGCCAGCTCACCAGTTTCGCAGGTCTCAGATACGCAGTATTTT.